A single sample is the source of the 20 T cell receptor beta chains below, sequenced in a study of T-cell memory formation after mild COVID-19. TCRdb independently ran MiXCR on the 5' RACE reads; one entry per CDR3 protein. Of 120,000 to 150,000 distinct CDR3 sequences in the sample, approximately 21% were seen once. The sample was PBMCs or a T cell subset sorted from them (not recorded which). These receptors were collected from an adult woman who had mild COVID-19 (a few samples of this study predate the infection). Cell type and time point are not known.

This clonotype came up a few times. The V and J genes are TRBV18 and TRBJ1-1; D uncertain. From germline, CDR1 is KGHSH and CDR2 LQKENI. Trimming cost V 0 bases and J 10 bases, with 9 bases left between them. The CDR3 is 12 amino acids. CDR3 sequence reads: CASSPPFAAAFF. CDR3 nucleotide sequence: TGTGCCAGCTCACCACCGTTTGCCGCAGCTTTCTTT.

A few counts support this clonotype. The chain recombines TRBV12-3 or TRBV12-4 with TRBJ2-2; no reliable D call. The CDR3 spans 15 residues. The V end was cut by 4 bases, the J end by 4 bases, with 13 bases between. The CDR3 loop reads CASSSFRTFTGELFF. CDR3 nucleotide sequence: TGTGCCAGCAGTTCCTTTCGGACCTTCACCGGGGAGCTGTTTTTT.

V is TRBV3-1 and J is TRBJ2-5; possibly TRBD2 for D (6 bases). CDR1 LGHDT and CDR2 YNNKEL come from the germline V gene (reference sequence). V lost 4 bases and J 4 bases, leaving 16 bases between the germline ends. The CDR3 extends over 15 amino acids. CDR3 amino acids: CASSLANGGGETQYF. The CDR3, as DNA: TGTGCCAGCAGCCTAGCTAACGGGGGTGGAGAGACCCAGTACTTC.

This clonotype was seen just once. The V gene is TRBV29-1, the J gene TRBJ1-2, with 7 bases identical to TRBD1. V dropped 8 bases and J dropped 6; count of bases not matched to a gene: 9. Germline loops: CDR1 SQVTM, CDR2 ANQGSEA. This CDR3 contains 12 residues. CDR3 coding DNA: TGCAGCTTGCCACAGGGGAAGGATGGCTACACCTTC. As protein: CSLPQGKDGYTF.

There are a few counts of this clonotype. V is TRBV25-1 and J is TRBJ2-6; perhaps TRBD2 as D (6 bases). V was cut by 6 bases and J by 1 base, with 16 bases left in between. Germline V gene sequence: CDR1 MGHDK, CDR2 SYGVNS. This CDR3 comprises 17 residues. CDR3 nucleotide sequence: TGTGCCAGCAGCGCGGGGACCGCGGGGTCTGGGGCCAACGTCCTGACTTTC. This gives the protein CASSAGTAGSGANVLTF.

The table lists this clonotype with a few counts. V usage is TRBV5-1 and J usage is TRBJ2-7; 11 bases fit TRBD1. V lost 4 bases and J lost 3; bases outside the gene matches: 9. Germline CDR1 is SGHRS and CDR2 is YFSETQ. The CDR3 covers 16 residues. This chain's CDR3 is CASSITPGTGGYEQYF. The CDR3 DNA reads as TGCGCCAGCAGCATAACCCCCGGGACAGGGGGCTACGAGCAGTACTTC.

This clonotype was seen a handful of times. The chain couples TRBV5-1 to TRBJ2-7, with D possibly TRBD1 on 5 matching bases. Deletions cut 4 bases from V and 5 bases from J, with 13 bases between. Germline CDR1 reads SGHRS; CDR2 reads YFSETQ. The CDR3 is 13 amino acids. The CDR3 reads CASSVTTGNEQYF. As DNA, the CDR3 is TGCGCCAGCAGCGTAACAACAGGAAACGAGCAGTACTTC. The full variable domain, in which reference TRBV5-1 and TRBJ2-7 provide the parts outside the CDR3, is KAGVTQTPRYLIKTRGQQVTLSCSPISGHRSVSWYQQTPGQGLQFLFEYFSETQRNKGNFPGRFSGRQFSNSRSEMNVSTLELGDSALYLCASSVTTGNEQYFGPGTRLTVT.

The chain is built from TRBV5-1 and TRBJ2-7; D is possibly TRBD1 or TRBD2 (6 bases each). Germline CDR1 SGHRS, CDR2 YFSETQ. The CDR3 spans 15 residues. Deletions cut 2 bases from V and 5 bases from J, with 17 bases between. The CDR3 here is CASSFFLEGGHEQYF. The CDR3 DNA reads TGCGCCAGCAGCTTCTTTCTAGAGGGGGGCCACGAGCAGTACTTC.

In its sample, this clonotype ranks as medium-sized. This chain connects TRBV4-2 to TRBJ2-2; 13 nucleotides align to TRBD2. CDR3 length equals 17 residues. After removal of 1 base from V and 5 bases from J, the junction contained 4 bases not matched to a gene. Germline V gene sequence: CDR1 LGHNA, CDR2 YNFKEQ. The CDR3 loop reads CASSQGGTSGKTGELFF. The CDR3 DNA sequence: TGTGCCAGCAGCCAAGGAGGGACTAGCGGGAAAACCGGGGAGCTGTTTTTT.

This clonotype was seen more than once but under ten times. V usage is TRBV11-2 and J usage is TRBJ1-6, with 7 nucleotides matching TRBD1. Looked up from germline, CDR1 is SGHAT and CDR2 is FQNNGV. The CDR3 has 15 amino acids. J was trimmed by 7 bases and V by 5 bases; bases with no gene match: 8. The CDR3 bases are TGTGCCAGCAGCGGTGACAGGGCTGCAAATTCACCCCTCCACTTT. It encodes CASSGDRAANSPLHF.

V and J are TRBV4-1 and TRBJ1-6, with D possibly being TRBD1 (5 bases). V lost 0 bases and J 4 bases, leaving 10 bases between the germline ends. Germline V gives CDR1 MGHRA, CDR2 YSYEKL. This CDR3 contains 16 residues. The CDR3 nucleotides are TGCGCCAGCAGCCAAGAACGGGACGGATATAATTCACCCCTCCACTTT. It translates to CASSQERDGYNSPLHF.

This chain uses TRBV20-1 with TRBJ2-5, with D perhaps TRBD1 (6 bases). This CDR3 has 14 residues. V lost 7 bases, J lost 5 bases, and 20 bases lay in between. The germline V gene has CDR1 DFQATT and CDR2 SNEGSKA (reference sequence). CDR3 DNA: TGCAGTGTTTTACCGGGGCAGGGGATTGAGACCCAGTACTTC. It codes for CSVLPGQGIETQYF.

The table lists this clonotype with a count of one. The chain has TRBV5-6 and TRBJ1-1, with D unresolved. CDR1 is SGHDT, CDR2 YYEEEE, per germline. V lost 0 bases, J lost 7 bases, and 10 bases lay in between. This CDR3 spans 13 amino acids. The CDR3 protein is CASSLVLGREAFF. The CDR3 DNA reads TGTGCCAGCAGCTTGGTTCTGGGCCGTGAAGCTTTCTTT.

The chain carries TRBV7-3 and TRBJ2-5; the match to TRBD1 covers 7 bases. Per the germline V gene, CDR1 is SGHTA and CDR2 is FQGTGA. The ends lost 4 bases at V and 7 bases at J; junction bases unmatched: 6. The CDR3 has 13 amino acids. The CDR3 is CASSSGQDRTQYF. The CDR3 nucleotides are TGTGCCAGCAGCTCCGGACAGGATAGGACCCAGTACTTC. The entire variable domain, with the rest obtained from reference TRBV7-3 and TRBJ2-5, is as follows: GAGVSQTPSNKVTEKGKYVELRCDPISGHTALYWYRQSLGQGPEFLIYFQGTGAADDSGLPNDRFFAVRPEGSVSTLKIQRTERGDSAVYLCASSSGQDRTQYFGPGTRLLVL.

The genes are TRBV24-1 and TRBJ1-2, with no clear D. The CDR3 is 13 amino acids. From germline, CDR1 is KGHDR and CDR2 SFDVKD. Trimming left V 1 base short and J 8 bases short, with 10 bases between. The CDR3 protein is CATSDFSGEGYTF. The CDR3 coding sequence is TGTGCCACCAGTGATTTCTCGGGAGAGGGCTACACCTTC.

This clonotype was detected a few times. V and J are TRBV6-2 or TRBV6-3 and TRBJ2-1; D possibly matches TRBD1 or TRBD2 (5 bases each). Trimming took 5 bases from V and 4 from J, leaving 18 bases between them. The CDR3 loop spans 16 amino acids. Looked up from germline, CDR1 is MNHEY and CDR2 is SVGEGT. CDR3 nucleotide sequence: TGTGCCAGCAGTGCTCGACAGAGCGGACTTTACAATGAGCAGTTCTTC. It is translated as CASSARQSGLYNEQFF.

This clonotype was counted only a few times. The chain carries TRBV7-3 and TRBJ2-2; 9 bases fit TRBD1. This CDR3 has 16 amino acids. Germline-derived CDR1 and CDR2 are SGHTA and FQGTGA. J lost 4 bases, V lost 5 bases, and 8 bases had no gene match. CDR3 loop: CASSDRGQGTTGELFF. DNA for the CDR3: TGTGCCAGCAGCGACCGGGGACAGGGCACCACCGGGGAGCTGTTTTTT.

This clonotype was seen only a few times. V and J are TRBV7-9 and TRBJ2-7; no reliable D call. This CDR3 comprises 14 residues. Germline CDR1 is SEHNR and CDR2 is FQNEAQ (reference sequence). V lost 5 bases and J lost 1, with 12 bases in between. The CDR3 loop reads CASSRRPESYEQYF. CDR3 nucleotide sequence: TGTGCCAGCAGCCGCCGGCCGGAATCCTACGAGCAGTACTTC.

This rearrangement joins TRBV7-8 to TRBJ2-2, with D hard to call. V was pared by 1 base and J by 7 bases, with 10 bases between. The CDR3 has 14 residues. Germline V CDR1 and CDR2: SGHVS, FQNEAQ. This CDR3 is CASSLGTLGGELFF. As DNA, the CDR3 is TGTGCCAGCAGCTTAGGGACCCTAGGCGGGGAGCTGTTTTTT.

V usage is TRBV6-6 and J usage is TRBJ2-7; D uncertain. V was pared by 2 bases and J by 6 bases, with 14 bases between. This CDR3 has 14 residues. Germline CDR1 MNHNY, CDR2 SVGAGI (reference sequence). CDR3 in amino acids: CASSYPIPGVEQYF. Written as DNA, the CDR3 is TGTGCCAGCAGTTACCCCATCCCTGGGGTCGAGCAGTACTTC.